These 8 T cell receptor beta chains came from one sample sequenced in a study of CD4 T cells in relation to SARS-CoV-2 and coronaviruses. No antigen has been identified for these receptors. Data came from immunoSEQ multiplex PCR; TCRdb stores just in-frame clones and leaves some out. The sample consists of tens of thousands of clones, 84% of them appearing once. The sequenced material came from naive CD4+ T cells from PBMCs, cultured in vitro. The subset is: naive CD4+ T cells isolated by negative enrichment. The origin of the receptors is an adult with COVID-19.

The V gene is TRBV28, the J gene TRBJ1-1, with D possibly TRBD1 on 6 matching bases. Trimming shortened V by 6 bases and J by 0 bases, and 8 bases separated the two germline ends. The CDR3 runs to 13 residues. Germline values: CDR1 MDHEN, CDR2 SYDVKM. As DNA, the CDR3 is TGTGCCAGCAGGGGGGCGATGAACACTGAAGCTTTCTTT. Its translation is CASRGAMNTEAFF. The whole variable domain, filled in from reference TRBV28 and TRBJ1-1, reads DVKVTQSSRYLVKRTGEKVFLECVQDMDHENMFWYRQDPGLGLRLIYFSYDVKMKEKGDIPEGYSVSREKKERFSLILESASTNQTSMYLCASRGAMNTEAFFGQGTRLTVV.

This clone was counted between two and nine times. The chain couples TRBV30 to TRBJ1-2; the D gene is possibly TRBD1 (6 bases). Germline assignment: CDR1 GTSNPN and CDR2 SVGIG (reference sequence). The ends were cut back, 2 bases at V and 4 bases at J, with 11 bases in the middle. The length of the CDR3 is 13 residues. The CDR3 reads CAWSTNRVYGYTF. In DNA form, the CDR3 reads TGTGCCTGGAGTACCAACAGGGTCTATGGCTACACCTTC.

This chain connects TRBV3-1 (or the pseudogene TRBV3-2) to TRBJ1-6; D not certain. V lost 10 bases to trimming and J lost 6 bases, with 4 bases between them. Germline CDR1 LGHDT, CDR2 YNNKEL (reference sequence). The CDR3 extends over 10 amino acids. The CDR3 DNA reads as TGTGCCACCAGTAATTCACCCCTCCACTTT. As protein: CATSNSPLHF.

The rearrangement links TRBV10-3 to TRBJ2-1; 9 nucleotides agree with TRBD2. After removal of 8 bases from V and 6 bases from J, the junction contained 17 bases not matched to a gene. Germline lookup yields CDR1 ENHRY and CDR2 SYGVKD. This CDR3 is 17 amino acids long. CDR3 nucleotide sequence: TGTGCCATCTCAAGGGTTGCGGGAGGGGATACCTCCAATGAGCAGTTCTTC. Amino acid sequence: CAISRVAGGDTSNEQFF.

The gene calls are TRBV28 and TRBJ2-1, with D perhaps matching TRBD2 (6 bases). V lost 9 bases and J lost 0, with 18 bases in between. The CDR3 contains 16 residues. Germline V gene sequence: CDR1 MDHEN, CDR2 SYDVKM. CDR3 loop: CASKGTSSSSYNEQFF. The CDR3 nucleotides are TGTGCCAGTAAGGGGACTTCCTCGAGCTCCTACAATGAGCAGTTCTTC.

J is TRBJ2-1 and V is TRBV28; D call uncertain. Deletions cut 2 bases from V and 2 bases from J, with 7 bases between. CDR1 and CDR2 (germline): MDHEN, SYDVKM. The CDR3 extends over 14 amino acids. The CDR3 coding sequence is TGTGCCAGCAGTTTACTAGGGCCCTACAATGAGCAGTTCTTC. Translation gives CASSLLGPYNEQFF.

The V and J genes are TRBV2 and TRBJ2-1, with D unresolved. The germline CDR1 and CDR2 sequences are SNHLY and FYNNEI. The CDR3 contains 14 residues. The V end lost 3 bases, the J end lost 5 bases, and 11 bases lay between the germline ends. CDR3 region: CASSEGGWNNEQFF. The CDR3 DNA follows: TGTGCCAGCAGTGAGGGTGGTTGGAACAATGAGCAGTTCTTC.

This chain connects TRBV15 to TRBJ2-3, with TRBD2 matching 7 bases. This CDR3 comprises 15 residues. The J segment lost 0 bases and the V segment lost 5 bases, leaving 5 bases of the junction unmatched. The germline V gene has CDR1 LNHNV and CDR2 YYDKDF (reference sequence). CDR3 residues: CATSASGSSTDTQYF. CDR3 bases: TGTGCCACCAGCGCTAGCGGTTCAAGCACAGATACGCAGTATTTT. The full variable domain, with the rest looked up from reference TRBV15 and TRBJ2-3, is DAMVIQNPRYQVTQFGKPVTLSCSQTLNHNVMYWYQQKSSQAPKLLFHYYDKDFNNEADTPDNFQSRRPNTSFCFLDIRSPGLGDTAMYLCATSASGSSTDTQYFGPGTRLTVL.